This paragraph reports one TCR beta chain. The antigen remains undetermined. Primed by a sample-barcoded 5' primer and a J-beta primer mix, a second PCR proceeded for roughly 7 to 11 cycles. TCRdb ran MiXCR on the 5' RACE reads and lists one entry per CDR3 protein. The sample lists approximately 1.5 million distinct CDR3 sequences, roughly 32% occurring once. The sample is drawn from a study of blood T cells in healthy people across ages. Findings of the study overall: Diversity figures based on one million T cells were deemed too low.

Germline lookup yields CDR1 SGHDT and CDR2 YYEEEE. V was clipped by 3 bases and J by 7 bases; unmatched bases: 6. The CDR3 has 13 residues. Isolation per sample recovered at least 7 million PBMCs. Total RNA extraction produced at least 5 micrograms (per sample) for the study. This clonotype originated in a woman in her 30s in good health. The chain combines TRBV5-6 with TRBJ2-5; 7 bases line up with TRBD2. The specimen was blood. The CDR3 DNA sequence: TGTGCCAGCAGCTCCGGGACGGGGGGGACCCAGTACTTC. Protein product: CASSSGTGGTQYF.